The TCR beta chain under discussion was sequenced for a study of cytomegalovirus exposure and HLA in healthy donors. Study-wide findings and caveats: Listed as cytomegalovirus-associated were 150 to 200 TCR beta chains.

Primers: 60 Vbeta forward and 13 Jbeta reverse. TCRdb keeps only in-frame clones here, not all; method: immunoSEQ multiplex PCR. The sample shows 250,000 to 350,000 clones, about 90% of them seen only once. The CDR3 contains 14 residues. Germline CDR1 reads SGDLS; CDR2 reads YYNGEE. The germline V and J ends were trimmed by 0 bases and 8 bases, with 11 bases remaining between them. A note on this clone: Its specificity is not known.

The material sequenced was PBMCs. The chain joins TRBV9 to TRBJ1-4, with D possibly TRBD1 on 6 matching bases. The sequence was obtained from a woman under 30 in good health and CMV-seronegative. In nucleotides, the CDR3 is TGTGCCAGCAGCGTAGGAGGGGGGGAGGAAAAACTGTTTTTT. Translating it yields CASSVGGGEEKLFF.